One and the same sample provided the 2 T cell receptor beta chains below, sequenced in a study of identical twins. One entry per CDR3 protein, called by TCRdb with MiXCR from the 5' RACE reads. This sample has hundreds of thousands of distinct CDR3 sequences, with over 15% found just once. These data were also filed under a second study, of T cells expressing NK-cell markers.

Input material: PBMCs. Receptor source: a woman aged 18-29 years in good health.

Only a few counts were recorded for this clonotype. The V and J genes are TRBV20-1 and TRBJ2-2, with 13 nucleotides matching TRBD2. Germline V CDR1 and CDR2: DFQATT, SNEGSKA (reference sequence). The CDR3 is 17 residues long. J was trimmed by 1 base and V by 1 base; bases with no gene match: 3. This chain's CDR3 is CSARARLAGGNTGELFF. CDR3 bases: TGCAGTGCTAGAGCCAGACTAGCGGGAGGGAACACCGGGGAGCTGTTTTTT.

V usage is TRBV6-2 or TRBV6-3 and J usage is TRBJ2-2; 16 nucleotides align to TRBD2. V lost 7 bases, J lost 1 base, and 15 bases stayed unmatched. The CDR3 contains 21 residues. The germline V gene has CDR1 MNHEY and CDR2 SVGEGT. CDR3 sequence (DNA): TGTGCCAGCAACCTGTCTCCCCCGGGACTAGCGGGGGGGCTGAACACCGGGGAGCTGTTTTTT. Protein: CASNLSPPGLAGGLNTGELFF.